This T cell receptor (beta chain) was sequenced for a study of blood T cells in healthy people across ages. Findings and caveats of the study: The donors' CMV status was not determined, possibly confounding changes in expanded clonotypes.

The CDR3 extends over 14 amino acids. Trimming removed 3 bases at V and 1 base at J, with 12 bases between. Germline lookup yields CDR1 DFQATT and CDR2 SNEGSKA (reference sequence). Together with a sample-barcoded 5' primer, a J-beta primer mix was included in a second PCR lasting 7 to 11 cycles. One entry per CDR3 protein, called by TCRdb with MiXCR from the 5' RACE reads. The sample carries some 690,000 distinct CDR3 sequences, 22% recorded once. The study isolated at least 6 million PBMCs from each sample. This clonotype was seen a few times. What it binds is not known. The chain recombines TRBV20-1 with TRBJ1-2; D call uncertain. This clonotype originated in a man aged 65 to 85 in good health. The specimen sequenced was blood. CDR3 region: CSASDTNHNYGYTF. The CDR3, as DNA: TGCAGTGCTAGTGACACAAACCATAACTATGGCTACACCTTC.